This is a list of T cell receptor beta chains from one sample in a study of technical replicates of blood from four donors. Profiling relied on immunoSEQ multiplex PCR, and the TCRdb table lists in-frame clones only, not all of them. The sample yields 78,000 or so clones, about nine tenths seen once. Sequenced: T cells isolated from PBMCs. Receptors were obtained from a human donor in good health. Both conserved end residues are part of each CDR3. D genes are given only for firm matches. Not every row has a clone size; where given, it reads once, few, many or a size class.

>TRBJ2-6|NA|NA|TRBV19
TGTGCCAGTAGTCCCGTCTTGGGGCAGGGTCGGGGGGCCAACGTCCTGACTTTC
CASSPVLGQGRGANVLTF
>TRBJ1-3|NA|NA|TRBV18
TGTGCCAGCTCACCACTGGAGGTTTCTGGAAACACCATATATTTT
CASSPLEVSGNTIYF
>TRBJ1-1|few|TRBD1|TRBV19
TGTGCCAGTAGTACTACAGGGGCTACCACTGAAGCTTTCTTT
CASSTTGATTEAFF
>TRBJ2-6|NA|NA|TRBV28
TGTGCCAGCACAGGGGACTCTGGGGCCAACGTCCTGACTTTC
CASTGDSGANVLTF
>TRBJ2-3|NA|TRBD2|TRBV5-8
TGTGCCAGCAGCCTCGGACTAGCGTCGTTCTCAGATACGCAGTATTTT
CASSLGLASFSDTQYF
>TRBJ2-1|NA|TRBD2|TRBV6-5
TGTGCCAGCACCCTTAGCGGGAGTATTAACAATGAGCAGTTCTTC
CASTLSGSINNEQFF
>TRBJ1-5|NA|NA|TRBV10-1
TGCGCCAGCAGCCGAAGGAAGGGTGGACAGTACTATCAGCCCCAGCATTTT
CASSRRKGGQYYQPQHF
>TRBJ1-5|NA|TRBD1|TRBV28
TGTGCCAGCAGTTTGACAGGGGGTACTGATCAGCCCCAGCATTTT
CASSLTGGTDQPQHF
>TRBJ1-5|NA|TRBD1|TRBV19
TGTGCCAGTAGTATACCACAGGGGTGGCAGCCCCAGCATTTT
CASSIPQGWQPQHF
>TRBJ1-1|few|NA|TRBV30
TGTGCCTGGAGTGCATGGCAGGGGCAGAACACTGAAGCTTTCTTT
CAWSAWQGQNTEAFF
>TRBJ2-7|NA|TRBD1|TRBV27
TGTGCCAGCAGTTTATATGACAGGGGGGAGGACGAGCAGTACTTC
CASSLYDRGEDEQYF
>TRBJ2-7|NA|TRBD2|TRBV5-3
TGTGCCAGAAGCTTGGGCCTAGCGGGAAACGAGCAGTACTTC
CARSLGLAGNEQYF
>TRBJ2-5|NA|TRBD1|TRBV6-6
TGTGCCAGCAGACTCCGGACAGGAGAGACCCAGTACTTC
CASRLRTGETQYF
>TRBJ2-7|NA|NA|TRBV4-3
TGCGCCAGCAGCCAAGTGGTGGGGGCCCTATACGAGCAGTACTTC
CASSQVVGALYEQYF
>TRBJ2-7|NA|NA|TRBV6-6
TGTGCCAGCAGTGCAGGGAAGGACGAGCAGTACTTC
CASSAGKDEQYF
>TRBJ2-1|NA|TRBD2|TRBV6-4
TGTGCCAGCAGTGACTACGGACTAGCGGGAGGAGATGAGCAGTTCTTC
CASSDYGLAGGDEQFF
>TRBJ2-2|once|NA|TRBV11-1
TGTGCCAGCAGCGCGGACACACCCACCGGGGAGCTGTTTTTT
CASSADTPTGELFF
>TRBJ2-2|once|NA|TRBV7-8
TGTGCCAGCAGTCAGGGGTCGGGCACCGGGGAGCTGTTTTTT
CASSQGSGTGELFF
>TRBJ1-5|NA|NA|TRBV12-5
TGTGCTAGTGGTTCGGGGGATCAGCCCCAGCATTTT
CASGSGDQPQHF
>TRBJ2-1|NA|NA|TRBV19
TGTGCCAGTAGTATCTCAGAGGAGGTGACTGAGCAGTTCTTC
CASSISEEVTEQFF
>TRBJ2-3|NA|TRBD2|TRBV2
TGTGCCAGCAGTGAATCCCGACTAGCGATTGTGGATACGCAGTATTTT
CASSESRLAIVDTQYF
>TRBJ1-1|NA|NA|TRBV11-3
TGTGCCAGCAGCGCTATGAACACTGAAGCTTTCTTT
CASSAMNTEAFF
>TRBJ2-1|NA|NA|TRBV5-6
TGTGCCAGCAGCTTGCGCGGGCCCTCCTACAATGAGCAGTTCTTC
CASSLRGPSYNEQFF
>TRBJ2-1|NA|NA|TRBV7-3
TGTGCCAGCAGCTTAATTCTCCCAGGTGTTACCTACAATGAGCAGTTCTTC
CASSLILPGVTYNEQFF
>TRBJ2-3|once|TRBD2|TRBV19
TGTGCCAGTAGTATAAGGACTAGCGGGAGTAGCGCAGATACGCAGTATTTT
CASSIRTSGSSADTQYF
>TRBJ2-2|NA|NA|TRBV5-6
TGTGCCAGCAGCTTGTCTTCGTCTAGACTTAACACCGGGGAGCTGTTTTTT
CASSLSSSRLNTGELFF
>TRBJ2-1|NA|NA|TRBV29-1
TGCAGCGCAGGGTTTTTCGATAACGAGCAGTTCTTC
CSAGFFDNEQFF
>TRBJ2-1|NA|TRBD2|TRBV6-5
TGTACCTACGGGCGGGGGATCGATGAGCAGTTCTTC
CTYGRGIDEQFF
>TRBJ2-5|once|NA|TRBV5-4
TGTGCCAGCAGCTCCTCTGAGACCCAGTACTTC
CASSSSETQYF
>TRBJ1-5|NA|NA|TRBV11-2
TGTGCCAGCAGCTTAGGGCCCGGGGTCTCTCAGCCCCAGCATTTT
CASSLGPGVSQPQHF
>TRBJ2-3|once|TRBD1|TRBV4-1
TGCGCCAGCAGCCTCGGACAGGGGAGCACAGATACGCAGTATTTT
CASSLGQGSTDTQYF
>TRBJ1-1|few|NA|TRBV6-6
TGTGCCAGCAGTTACGCCAGGGGTGACACTGAAGCTTTCTTT
CASSYARGDTEAFF
>TRBJ1-2|NA|NA|TRBV29-1
TGCAGCGTTGAGACTGGCAGGGCCTATGGCTACACCTTC
CSVETGRAYGYTF
>TRBJ2-7|few|TRBD2|TRBV2
TGTGCCAGCACGCAGCGGGGAACCTACGAGCAGTACTTC
CASTQRGTYEQYF
>TRBJ1-1|NA|NA|TRBV18
TGTGCCAGCTCACCCCAAGGTGGGAGGTACACTGAAGCTTTCTTT
CASSPQGGRYTEAFF
>TRBJ2-1|once|NA|TRBV6-5
TGTGCCAGCAGTTACTCGAGTGAGCAGTTCTTC
CASSYSSEQFF
>TRBJ2-5|NA|NA|TRBV11-2
TGTGCCAGCAGCCTAGGGGTCACAGGGTGGGTCGAAGAGACCCAGTACTTC
CASSLGVTGWVEETQYF
>TRBJ1-1|NA|NA|TRBV7-9
TGTGCCAGCAGCTTGGGCAGGGCGAACACTGAAGCTTTCTTT
CASSLGRANTEAFF
>TRBJ1-2|NA|NA|TRBV5-1
TGCGCCAGCAGCCGCAACAGGGAAGACGGTGGCTACACCTTC
CASSRNREDGGYTF
>TRBJ1-2|once|TRBD1|TRBV2
TGTGCCAGCAGGCAGACAGGGGGCAATGGCTACACCTTC
CASRQTGGNGYTF
>TRBJ2-3|NA|TRBD2|TRBV13
TGTGCCAGGACTTTCGGGACTAGCGGGAGAGATACGCAGTATTTT
CARTFGTSGRDTQYF
>TRBJ2-5|NA|TRBD2|TRBV30
TGTGCCTGGGGGACTAGCGGGGATAAAGAGACCCAGTACTTC
CAWGTSGDKETQYF
>TRBJ1-6|NA|NA|TRBV7-2
TGTGCCAGCAGACCGACGGGTTCAAGCTCCTATAATTCACCCCTCCACTTT
CASRPTGSSSYNSPLHF